The clone carrying this TCR beta chain was detected ten times or more. This record comes from a study of prognosis after radiotherapy for stage I lung cancer. Starting from genomic DNA, TCR beta CDR3 was amplified through two-round multiplex PCR. Used in first-round PCR were primers specific to each TRBV and TRBJ gene. TCRdb called the multiplex PCR reads again in MiXCR, with one record for every CDR3 protein. The sample consists of about 20,000 distinct CDR3 sequences, roughly 45% of them appearing once. This specimen was PBMCs, taken before or after stereotactic body radiation therapy (not recorded which). The clonotype comes from a donor aged 50 or older with non-small cell lung cancer.

The DNA of the CDR3 is TGCGCCAGCAGCTTGGTTCCAGGGAGAGGGGAGACCCAGTACTTC. Its translation: CASSLVPGRGETQYF. V usage is TRBV5-1 and J usage is TRBJ2-5; D assignment may be TRBD1 or TRBD2 (5 bases each). Germline lookup yields CDR1 SGHRS and CDR2 YFSETQ. Trimming stripped 0 bases from V and 5 bases from J, with 14 bases between. CDR3 length equals 15 residues.